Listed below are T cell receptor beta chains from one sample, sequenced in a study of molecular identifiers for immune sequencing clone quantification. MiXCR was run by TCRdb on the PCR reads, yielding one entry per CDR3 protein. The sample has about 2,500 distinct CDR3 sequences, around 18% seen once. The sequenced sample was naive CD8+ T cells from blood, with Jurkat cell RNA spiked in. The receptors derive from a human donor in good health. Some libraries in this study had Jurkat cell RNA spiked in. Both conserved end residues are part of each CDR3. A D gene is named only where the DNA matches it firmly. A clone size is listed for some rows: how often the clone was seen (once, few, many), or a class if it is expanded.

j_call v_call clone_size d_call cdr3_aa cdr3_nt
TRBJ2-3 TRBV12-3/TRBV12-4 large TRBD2 CASKGWGSGSFRADTQYF TGTGCCAGCAAGGGGTGGGGTAGCGGGAGTTTCCGCGCAGATACGCAGTATTTT
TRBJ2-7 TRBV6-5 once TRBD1 CASSYSRGREQYF TGTGCCAGCAGTTACTCAAGGGGGCGTGAGCAGTACTTC
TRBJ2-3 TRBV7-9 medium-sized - CASQGRADTQYF TGTGCCTCCCAAGGAAGGGCAGATACGCAGTATTTT
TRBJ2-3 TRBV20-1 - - CNRQLNTDTQYF TGCAATCGACAGCTCAACACAGATACGCAGTATTTT
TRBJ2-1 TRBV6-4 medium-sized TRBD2 CASSVLAGSYNEQFF TGTGCCAGCAGTGTCCTAGCGGGAAGTTACAATGAGCAGTTCTTC
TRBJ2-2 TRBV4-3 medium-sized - CASSQVRLRNTGELFF TGCGCCAGCAGCCAAGTGAGACTGCGGAACACCGGGGAGCTGTTTTTT
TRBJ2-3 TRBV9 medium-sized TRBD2 CASSEGLANTDTQYF TGTGCCAGCAGCGAGGGACTAGCGAACACAGATACGCAGTATTTT
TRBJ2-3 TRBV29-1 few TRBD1 CSVRQGDPQPYF TGCAGCGTTCGTCAGGGGGACCCCCAACCGTATTTT
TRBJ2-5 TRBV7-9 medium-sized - CASSLAHRKETQYF TGTGCCAGCAGCTTAGCCCACAGAAAAGAGACCCAGTACTTC
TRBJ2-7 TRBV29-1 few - CSVEGQAWAGVEQYF TGCAGCGTTGAAGGGCAGGCCTGGGCTGGGGTCGAGCAGTACTTC
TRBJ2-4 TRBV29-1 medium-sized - CSAGVRTKNIQYF TGCAGCGCCGGGGTGCGGACCAAAAACATTCAGTACTTC
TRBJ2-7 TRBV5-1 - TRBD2 CASSPFESGNSYEQYF TGCGCCAGCAGCCCCTTCGAGAGCGGGAACTCCTACGAGCAGTACTTC
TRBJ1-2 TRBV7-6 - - CASSLAGGGYGYTF TGTGCCAGCAGCTTAGCGGGGGGCGGCTATGGCTACACCTTC
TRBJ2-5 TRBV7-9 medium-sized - CASTLGVGTQYF TGTGCCAGCACCCTAGGGGTTGGGACCCAGTACTTC
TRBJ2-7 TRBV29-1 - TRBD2 CSVRAGSWEQYF TGCAGCGTACGAGCGGGATCTTGGGAGCAGTACTTC
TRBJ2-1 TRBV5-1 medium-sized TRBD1 CASSLGTGNEQFF TGCGCCAGCAGCTTGGGGACAGGGAATGAGCAGTTCTTC
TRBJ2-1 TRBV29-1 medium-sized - CSVVSYNEQFF TGCAGCGTTGTCAGCTACAATGAGCAGTTCTTC
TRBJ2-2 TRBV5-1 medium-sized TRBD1 CASEYRGRNTGELFF TGCGCCAGCGAATACAGGGGGCGGAACACCGGGGAGCTGTTTTTT
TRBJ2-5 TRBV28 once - CASRSGQIQETQYF TGTGCCAGCAGGAGCGGACAGATACAAGAGACCCAGTACTTC
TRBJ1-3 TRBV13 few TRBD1 CASSSGTGTGNTIYF TGTGCCAGCAGCTCCGGGACAGGGACGGGAAACACCATATATTTT
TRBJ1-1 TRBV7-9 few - CASSLGIRNTEAFF TGTGCCAGCAGCCTCGGGATTAGGAACACTGAAGCTTTCTTT
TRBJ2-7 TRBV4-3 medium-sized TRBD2 CASSQGRSSGSYEQYF TGCGCCAGCAGCCAAGGCCGATCTAGCGGGAGCTACGAGCAGTACTTC
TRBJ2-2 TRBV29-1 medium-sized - CSAHLGDGELFF TGCAGCGCCCACCTGGGAGACGGGGAGCTGTTTTTT
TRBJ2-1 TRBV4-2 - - CASSQTTILQGNEQFF TGTGCCAGCAGCCAAACAACTATCCTCCAAGGCAATGAGCAGTTCTTC
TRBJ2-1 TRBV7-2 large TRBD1 CASSWGPQGGDEQFF TGTGCCAGCAGCTGGGGGCCCCAAGGGGGCGATGAGCAGTTCTTC
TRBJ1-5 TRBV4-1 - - CSSSRDTNNQAPLF TGCTCCAGCAGTCGGGACACAAACAACCAGGCTCCGCTTTTT
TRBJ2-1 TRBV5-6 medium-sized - CASSSYYEQFF TGTGCCAGCAGCTCGTATTATGAGCAGTTCTTC
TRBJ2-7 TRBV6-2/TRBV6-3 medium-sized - CASTDRGLDEQYF TGTGCCAGCACGGACAGGGGACTAGACGAGCAGTACTTC
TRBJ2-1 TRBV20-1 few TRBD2 CSASWGEGIRRYNEQFF TGCAGTGCTAGCTGGGGGGAGGGAATTCGCCGCTACAATGAGCAGTTCTTC
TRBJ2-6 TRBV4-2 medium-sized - CASSPLQDVLTF TGTGCCAGCAGCCCACTACAAGACGTCCTGACTTTC
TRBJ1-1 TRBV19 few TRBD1 CASSSGQGITEAFF TGTGCCAGTTCCAGTGGACAGGGGATAACTGAAGCTTTCTTT
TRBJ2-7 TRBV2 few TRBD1 CASSGYRQGVEQYF TGTGCCAGCAGTGGCTACCGACAGGGGGTCGAGCAGTACTTC
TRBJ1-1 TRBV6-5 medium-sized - CASSYVDSWTEAFF TGTGCCAGCAGTTATGTGGACAGTTGGACTGAAGCTTTCTTT
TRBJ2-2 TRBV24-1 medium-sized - CATSDLSSGELFF TGTGCCACCAGTGATTTGTCCTCCGGGGAGCTGTTTTTT
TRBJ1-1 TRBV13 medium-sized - CASSLGTGITEAFF TGTGCCAGCAGCTTAGGTACAGGGATCACTGAAGCTTTCTTT
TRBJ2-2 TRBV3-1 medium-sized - CASSQEGRNTGELFF TGTGCCAGCAGCCAAGAAGGGCGGAACACCGGGGAGCTGTTTTTT
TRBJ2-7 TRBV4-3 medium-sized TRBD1 CASSTGQGAYEQYF TGCGCCAGCAGCACGGGACAGGGGGCCTACGAGCAGTACTTC
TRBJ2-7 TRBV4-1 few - CASSQDLRGWEQYF TGCGCCAGCAGCCAAGATCTTCGGGGGTGGGAGCAGTACTTC
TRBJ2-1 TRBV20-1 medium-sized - CSASRTGRLGDYIPYNEQFF TGCAGTGCTAGCCGAACAGGGAGGTTGGGGGACTATATACCCTACAATGAGCAGTTCTTC
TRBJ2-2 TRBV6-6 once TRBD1 CASFGQGRPGELFF TGTGCCAGCTTCGGACAGGGGAGACCCGGGGAGCTGTTTTTT
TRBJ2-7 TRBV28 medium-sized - CASSIDTYEQYF TGTGCCAGCAGTATCGACACCTACGAGCAGTACTTC
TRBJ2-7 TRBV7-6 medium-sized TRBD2 CASSFLAGVSYEQYF TGTGCCAGCAGCTTCTTAGCGGGAGTCTCCTACGAGCAGTACTTC
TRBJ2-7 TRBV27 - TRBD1 CASSNRQGAASYEQYF TGTGCCAGCAGTAATCGACAGGGGGCAGCATCCTACGAGCAGTACTTC
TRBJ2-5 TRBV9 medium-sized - CASSVVPSVPSETQYF TGTGCCAGCAGCGTAGTCCCGTCAGTGCCTTCAGAGACCCAGTACTTC
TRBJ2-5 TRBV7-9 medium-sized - CASAEVGRQETQYF TGTGCCAGCGCCGAGGTAGGGCGCCAAGAGACCCAGTACTTC
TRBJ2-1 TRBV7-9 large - CASSPEAHNEQFF TGTGCCAGCAGCCCGGAGGCCCACAATGAGCAGTTCTTC
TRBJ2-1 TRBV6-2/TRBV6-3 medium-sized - CASSYGGTYNEQFF TGTGCCAGCAGTTACGGGGGAACGTACAATGAGCAGTTCTTC
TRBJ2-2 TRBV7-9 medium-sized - CASSLAVNTGELFF TGTGCCAGCAGCTTAGCTGTAAACACCGGGGAGCTGTTTTTT
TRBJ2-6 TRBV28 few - CASRSDRGGANVLTF TGTGCCAGCAGGTCGGACCGGGGGGGGGCCAACGTCCTGACTTTC
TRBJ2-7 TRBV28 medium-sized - CASSLSPARDPWPYEQYF TGTGCCAGCAGTTTATCCCCAGCCCGGGACCCCTGGCCCTACGAGCAGTACTTC
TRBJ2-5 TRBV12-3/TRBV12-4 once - CASSSYRVGETQYF TGTGCCAGCAGTTCTTACAGGGTTGGAGAGACCCAGTACTTC
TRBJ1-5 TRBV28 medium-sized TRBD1 CASSSGTGGINQPQHF TGTGCCAGCAGTTCCGGGACAGGGGGAATCAATCAGCCCCAGCATTTT
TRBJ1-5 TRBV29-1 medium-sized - CSVAAEGSNQPQHF TGCAGCGTGGCTGCGGAGGGTAGCAATCAGCCCCAGCATTTT
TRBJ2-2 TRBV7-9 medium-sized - CASILDRGPNTGELFF TGTGCCAGCATTTTAGATAGAGGTCCGAACACCGGGGAGCTGTTTTTT
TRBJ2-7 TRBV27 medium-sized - CASSWAGRGYEQYF TGTGCCAGCAGTTGGGCGGGACGGGGATACGAGCAGTACTTC